Below are 27 T cell receptor beta chains sequenced from a single sample in a study of blood T cell repertoires in COVID-19. Method: immunoSEQ multiplex PCR; TCRdb's copy keeps in-frame clones and lacks some. The table lists around 80,000 clones, approximately 90% of them singletons. The sample taken for sequencing was peripheral blood. The receptor source for this set is a human donor in a cohort sampled during active COVID-19.

The gene calls are TRBV19 and TRBJ2-5, with TRBD1 as a possible D gene (5 bases). Trimming pared 4 bases from V and 2 bases from J, leaving 8 bases between. In germline, CDR1 is LNHDA, CDR2 SQIVND (reference sequence). The CDR3 is 13 amino acids. The CDR3 coding sequence is TGTGCCAGTAGTACCACAGGTCAAGAGACCCAGTACTTC. The encoded protein is CASSTTGQETQYF.

The chain uses TRBV5-6 and TRBJ1-1, with D maybe TRBD1 (5 bases). The CDR3 has 13 residues. The germline V and J ends were trimmed by 3 bases and 4 bases, with 10 bases remaining between them. Germline V gives CDR1 SGHDT, CDR2 YYEEEE. The CDR3 DNA reads TGTGCCAGCAGCTCGGACACACCCACTGAAGCTTTCTTT. It codes for CASSSDTPTEAFF.

This sequence joins TRBV13 and TRBJ2-4; TRBD2 agrees at 12 bases. Germline-derived CDR1 and CDR2 are PRHDT and FYEKMQ (reference sequence). The J segment lost 3 bases and the V segment lost 4 bases, leaving 4 bases of the junction unmatched. The CDR3 contains 16 residues. DNA of the CDR3: TGTGCCAGCAGCTCACGGACTAGCGGGGTCAAAAACATTCAGTACTTC. It is translated as CASSSRTSGVKNIQYF.

This chain connects TRBV28 to TRBJ1-3; unclear D gene. Germline CDR1 reads MDHEN; CDR2 reads SYDVKM. Trimming took 3 bases from V and 3 from J, leaving 12 bases between them. The CDR3 is made up of 15 amino acids. Written as DNA, the CDR3 is TGTGCCAGCAGTTTTTTCAGGTCTGTTGGAAACACCATATATTTT. Translated: CASSFFRSVGNTIYF.

The CDR3 DNA reads TGTGCCTGGAGTGCAGGGGTAAGGAATCAGCCCCAGCATTTT. Translating it yields CAWSAGVRNQPQHF. This rearrangement joins TRBV30 to TRBJ1-5; a possible D gene is TRBD1 (6 bases). The V and J ends lost 1 base and 4 bases respectively, with 11 bases between them. The CDR3 is 14 residues long. In germline, CDR1 is GTSNPN, CDR2 SVGIG (reference sequence). Full variable domain (remainder filled in from reference TRBV30 and TRBJ1-5): SQTIHQWPATLVQPVGSPLSLECTVEGTSNPNLYWYRQAAGRGLQLLFYSVGIGQISSEVPQNLSASRPQDRQFILSSKKLLLSDSGFYLCAWSAGVRNQPQHFGDGTRLSIL.

The sample holds a few counts of this clone. The chain has TRBV3-1 (or the pseudogene TRBV3-2) and TRBJ1-6; no clear D gene. Germline CDR1 and CDR2: LGHDT and YNNKEL (reference sequence). The CDR3 runs to 13 residues. Trimming took off 1 base at V and 9 bases at J, with 7 bases between the two ends. The CDR3 protein is CASSQGSTSPLHF. The CDR3 DNA sequence: TGTGCCAGCAGCCAAGGGAGTACTTCACCCCTCCACTTT.

V gene TRBV19 combines with J gene TRBJ1-5; TRBD1 matches at 12 bases. The germline CDR1 and CDR2 sequences are LNHDA and SQIVND (reference sequence). The CDR3 spans 14 residues. V trimming: 8 bases; J trimming: 6 bases; junction bases outside the gene matches: 5. The CDR3 sequence is CASSGTGGSQPQHF. The CDR3 coding sequence is TGTGCCAGTTCCGGGACAGGGGGCAGTCAGCCCCAGCATTTT.

This chain links TRBV10-2 with TRBJ2-7; TRBD2 matches 13 bases. This CDR3 comprises 14 residues. V was clipped by 8 bases and J by 4 bases; unmatched bases: 5. Per the germline V gene, CDR1 is WSHSY and CDR2 is SAAADI. The CDR3 sequence: CASRRTSGGYEQYF. The CDR3 DNA is TGCGCCAGCCGGCGGACTAGCGGGGGTTACGAGCAGTACTTC.

This CDR3 reads CASSMIRQGDTGELFF. The CDR3 DNA reads TGTGCCAGTAGTATGATAAGGCAGGGGGACACCGGGGAGCTGTTTTTT. The V gene is TRBV19, the J gene TRBJ2-2; 7 nucleotides align to TRBD1. The trim removed 3 bases at V and 3 bases at J, leaving 7 bases unmatched. The CDR3 is made up of 16 amino acids. Per the germline V gene, CDR1 is LNHDA and CDR2 is SQIVND (reference sequence).

The rearrangement joins TRBV14 to TRBJ2-1, with 9 bases matching TRBD1. The CDR3 sequence is 16 residues long. The V segment lost 2 bases and the J segment 4 bases; nucleotides outside the gene matches: 6. Germline V gene sequence: CDR1 SGHDN, CDR2 FVKESK. This CDR3 is CASSQLGQGRYNEQFF. In nucleotides, the CDR3 is TGTGCCAGCAGCCAACTCGGACAGGGGAGGTACAATGAGCAGTTCTTC.

The chain links TRBV4-1 to TRBJ1-1; D is perhaps TRBD1 (6 bases). Trimming cost V 0 bases and J 0 bases, with 23 bases left between them. The germline gives CDR1 MGHRA, CDR2 YSYEKL. The CDR3 sequence is 20 residues long. CDR3 nucleotides: TGCGCCAGCAGCCAAGATCAGTACGCAGGGGTTGGCTACATGAACACTGAAGCTTTCTTT. This codes for CASSQDQYAGVGYMNTEAFF.

The chain links TRBV11-3 to TRBJ2-1; TRBD1 aligns across 10 bases. Per germline, CDR1 SGHNT and CDR2 YENEEA. The CDR3 covers 16 residues. Trimming cost V 0 bases and J 5 bases; bases outside gene matches: 4. The CDR3 sequence: CASSLETGGGNNEQFF. CDR3 nucleotide sequence: TGTGCCAGCAGCTTAGAGACAGGGGGCGGGAACAATGAGCAGTTCTTC.

This clone was observed a handful of times. The rearrangement uses TRBV25-1 and TRBJ2-1; 10 bases agree with TRBD2. The germline V gene has CDR1 MGHDK and CDR2 SYGVNS. V trimming: 7 bases; J trimming: 4 bases; junction bases outside the gene matches: 7. The CDR3 loop spans 15 amino acids. The CDR3 nucleotides read TGTGCCAGCACATCCCGGACTAGCGGATACAATGAGCAGTTCTTC. Its translation: CASTSRTSGYNEQFF. The full variable domain, its missing parts supplied by reference TRBV25-1 and TRBJ2-1, is EADIYQTPRYLVIGTGKKITLECSQTMGHDKMYWYQQDPGMELHLIHYSYGVNSTEKGDLSSESTVSRIRTEHFPLTLESARPSHTSQYLCASTSRTSGYNEQFFGPGTRLTVL.

Only one count was recorded for this clone. The chain uses TRBV5-1 and TRBJ2-3, with unresolved D. CDR3 length: 13 amino acids. Trimming left V 2 bases short and J 6 bases short, with 10 bases between. Per germline, CDR1 SGHRS and CDR2 YFSETQ. The CDR3 here is CASSLGSRDTQYF. CDR3 DNA: TGCGCCAGCAGCTTAGGATCGCGGGATACGCAGTATTTT.

The chain employs TRBV29-1 and TRBJ1-4; 8 bases align to TRBD1. This CDR3 is 13 amino acids long. The germline CDR1 and CDR2 sequences are SQVTM and ANQGSEA. The V segment lost 7 bases and the J segment 2 bases; nucleotides outside the gene matches: 3. CDR3 DNA sequence: TGCAGCGCCAACAGGGGGACTAATGAAAAACTGTTTTTT. Protein: CSANRGTNEKLFF.

The V gene is TRBV6-5, the J gene TRBJ1-1, with D perhaps TRBD1 (6 bases). Germline V gives CDR1 MNHEY, CDR2 SVGAGI. The CDR3 consists of 14 residues. Trimming removed 5 bases at V and 4 bases at J, with 14 bases between. The CDR3 sequence: CASSNTGMSTEAFF. The CDR3 nucleotides read TGTGCCAGCAGTAATACAGGGATGAGCACTGAAGCTTTCTTT.

This chain joins TRBV7-9 and TRBJ2-3, with 9 nucleotides matching TRBD2. The CDR3 runs to 16 residues. After removal of 1 base from V and 4 bases from J, the junction contained 6 bases not matched to a gene. From germline, CDR1 is SEHNR and CDR2 FQNEAQ (reference sequence). CDR3 in amino acids: CASSLGASGVSDTQYF. Written as DNA, the CDR3 is TGTGCCAGCAGCTTAGGGGCTAGCGGGGTTTCAGATACGCAGTATTTT.

The J gene is TRBJ2-1, the V gene TRBV5-5; 9 bases map to TRBD2. Per germline, CDR1 SGHKS and CDR2 YYEKEE (reference sequence). CDR3 length: 15 residues. The trim removed 0 bases at V and 4 bases at J, leaving 2 bases unmatched. The CDR3 DNA follows: TGTGCCAGCAGCTTGGGACTAGCGGATTACAATGAGCAGTTCTTC. Encoded protein: CASSLGLADYNEQFF.

This clone was found once. The V call is TRBV5-1, the J call TRBJ2-5; D unclear. Between the trimmed V and J ends, which lost 0 bases and 5 bases, there was a span of 5 bases. The length of the CDR3 is 12 residues. Per the germline V gene, CDR1 is SGHRS and CDR2 is YFSETQ. The CDR3, as DNA: TGCGCCAGCAGCTTGGCTTTTGAGACCCAGTACTTC. Its protein is CASSLAFETQYF.

The V and J genes are TRBV13 and TRBJ2-7; possibly TRBD1 for D (5 bases). V was trimmed by 6 bases and J by 0 bases, leaving 15 bases between them. There are 15 residues in the CDR3. Germline values: CDR1 PRHDT, CDR2 FYEKMQ (reference sequence). The CDR3 spells CASRARTSSSYEQYF. CDR3 in DNA: TGTGCCAGCAGGGCCCGGACATCAAGCTCCTACGAGCAGTACTTC.

V and J are TRBV2 and TRBJ1-3, with 7 positions matching TRBD1. V gave up 3 bases and J gave up 0 bases; unmatched junction bases: 5. Germline loops: CDR1 SNHLY, CDR2 FYNNEI. CDR3 size: 16 residues. In nucleotides, the CDR3 is TGTGCCAGCAGTGAGGACAGGACGATCTCTGGAAACACCATATATTTT. Its protein product is CASSEDRTISGNTIYF.

The CDR3: CASRGTAESNQPQHF. In DNA form, the CDR3 reads TGTGCCAGCAGAGGGACTGCAGAGAGCAATCAGCCCCAGCATTTT. The chain recombines TRBV2 with TRBJ1-5; possible D gene TRBD1, 5 bases. V lost 6 bases, J lost 1 base, and 13 bases lay in between. This CDR3 region has 15 residues. The germline V gene has CDR1 SNHLY and CDR2 FYNNEI.

The genes are TRBV4-1 and TRBJ2-2; tentative D call: TRBD1 (5 bases). This CDR3 has 17 amino acids. Trimming removed 3 bases from V and 2 bases from J, with 16 bases in between. Germline V lookup: CDR1 MGHRA, CDR2 YSYEKL. The chain's CDR3 is CASSQRRGRVNTGELFF. The CDR3 nucleotides read TGCGCCAGCAGCCAGAGAAGGGGCAGGGTAAACACCGGGGAGCTGTTTTTT.

The V and J genes are TRBV7-8 and TRBJ2-1; 10 nucleotides line up with TRBD2. The V gene end was trimmed by 2 bases and the J gene end by 3 bases; junction bases not matched to a gene: 7. The length of the CDR3 is 17 residues. Germline CDR1 SGHVS, CDR2 FQNEAQ. CDR3 loop: CASSLNRAGGLYNEQFF. The CDR3 DNA reads TGTGCCAGCAGCTTAAACCGAGCGGGAGGGCTCTACAATGAGCAGTTCTTC.

V usage is TRBV4-1 and J usage is TRBJ1-5, with D unresolved. Germline values: CDR1 MGHRA, CDR2 YSYEKL. There are 13 residues in the CDR3. The V end lost 0 bases, the J end lost 6 bases, and 6 bases lay between the germline ends. The CDR3 region has the DNA TGCGCCAGCAGCCAAGATGAGGGTCAGCCCCAGCATTTT. This translates into CASSQDEGQPQHF.

The chain couples TRBV13 to TRBJ2-3; D is ambiguous. Looked up from germline, CDR1 is PRHDT and CDR2 is FYEKMQ (reference sequence). The length of the CDR3 is 13 residues. V lost 3 bases and J lost 2, with 6 bases in between. CDR3 nucleotides: TGTGCCAGCAGCTTCGACTCCACAGATACGCAGTATTTT. Protein: CASSFDSTDTQYF.

The J gene is TRBJ1-5, the V gene TRBV27, with TRBD1 as a possible D gene (6 bases). The CDR3 covers 16 residues. V was trimmed by 0 bases and J by 2 bases, leaving 11 bases between them. Germline CDR1 reads MNHEY; CDR2 reads SMNVEV (reference sequence). This CDR3 is CASSLSSGVGNQPQHF. CDR3 nucleotide sequence: TGTGCCAGCAGTTTATCCTCAGGGGTGGGCAATCAGCCCCAGCATTTT.